This is a list of T cell receptor beta chains from one sample in a study of T cell responses to AZD1222 COVID-19 vaccine. Repertoires were generated with immunoSEQ multiplex PCR, while TCRdb's copy carries only in-frame clones and drops some. This sample has about 190,000 clones; roughly 92% occur once, and the top ten carry about 1.2%. The material sequenced was peripheral blood, taken on day 0 of AZD1222 vaccination. The receptors were gathered from an adult in good health. The CDR3 runs from the conserved cysteine through the conserved F or W. D genes are given only for firm matches. Rows give clone size only sometimes, using once, few, many, or a class for an expanded clone.

TRBV9,TRBJ1-4,-,-,CASSAGGSPREKLFF,TGTGCCAGCAGCGCCGGCGGCTCCCCAAGAGAAAAACTGTTTTTT
TRBV5-1,TRBJ2-2,TRBD1,-,CASSRDSPNTGELFF,TGCGCCAGCAGCAGGGACAGCCCGAACACCGGGGAGCTGTTTTTT
TRBV5-4,TRBJ1-4,-,-,CASSFSAANEKLFF,TGTGCCAGCAGCTTCAGTGCGGCTAATGAAAAACTGTTTTTT
TRBV27,TRBJ1-2,-,-,CASGSPNREGYGYTF,TGTGCCAGCGGATCTCCAAATCGAGAGGGCTATGGCTACACCTTC
TRBV27,TRBJ2-5,TRBD2,-,CASKGGGASETQYF,TGTGCCAGCAAAGGCGGGGGGGCCTCGGAGACCCAGTACTTC
TRBV30,TRBJ2-5,TRBD2,-,CAWSVLAGGPEETQYF,TGTGCCTGGAGTGTACTAGCGGGGGGGCCCGAGGAGACCCAGTACTTC
TRBV5-1,TRBJ1-1,-,-,CASSFGGVGTEAFF,TGCGCCAGCAGCTTTGGGGGCGTTGGCACTGAAGCTTTCTTT
TRBV5-6,TRBJ1-3,TRBD1,-,CASSFGTGSNTIYF,TGTGCCAGCAGCTTCGGGACAGGGAGTAACACCATATATTTT
TRBV5-1,TRBJ2-7,TRBD2,-,CASSLVRGTDEQYF,TGCGCCAGCAGCTTGGTGCGGGGGACTGACGAGCAGTACTTC
TRBV7-8,TRBJ2-1,-,once,CASIGGEGSYNEQFF,TGTGCCAGCATCGGGGGTGAGGGGTCCTACAATGAGCAGTTCTTC
TRBV18,TRBJ1-1,-,-,CASSPVRTEAFF,TGTGCCAGCTCACCCGTTAGGACTGAAGCTTTCTTT
TRBV19,TRBJ1-5,-,-,CASRRSNQPQHF,TGTGCCAGTAGGAGAAGCAATCAGCCCCAGCATTTT
TRBV5-1,TRBJ2-7,-,-,CASSSFPRQTYEQYF,TGCGCCAGCAGCTCCTTCCCTAGACAGACCTACGAGCAGTACTTC
TRBV19,TRBJ2-1,-,-,CASSYNYNEQFF,TGTGCCAGTAGCTACAATTACAATGAGCAGTTCTTC
TRBV5-1,TRBJ1-1,-,-,CASSLGTVMNTEAFF,TGCGCCAGCAGCTTGGGGACAGTGATGAACACTGAAGCTTTCTTT
TRBV6-6,TRBJ2-1,-,-,CASSHHRDKSSYNEQFF,TGTGCCAGCAGTCACCACCGGGACAAGAGCTCCTACAATGAGCAGTTCTTC
TRBV19,TRBJ1-1,-,-,CASKARGVGTEAFF,TGTGCCAGTAAGGCCCGGGGCGTCGGCACTGAAGCTTTCTTT
TRBV21-1,TRBJ1-2,-,few,CASSKKKGANTYGYTF,TGTGCCAGCAGCAAAAAAAAGGGGGCGAATACCTATGGCTACACCTTC
TRBV3-1/TRBV3-2,TRBJ2-5,TRBD2,-,CASGTSMETQYF,TGTGCCAGCGGGACTAGCATGGAGACCCAGTACTTC
TRBV11-2,TRBJ2-5,-,-,CASSLAGQEGTQYF,TGTGCCAGCAGCTTAGCGGGGCAGGAGGGGACCCAGTACTTC
TRBV7-9,TRBJ2-2,-,-,CASSRGGTGELFF,TGTGCCAGCAGCAGAGGGGGGACCGGGGAGCTGTTTTTT
TRBV14,TRBJ1-3,-,-,CASRITRGRFSGNTIYF,TGTGCCAGCAGGATCACCAGGGGACGGTTCTCTGGAAACACCATATATTTT